These 25 T cell receptor beta chains came from one sample sequenced in a study of CD8+ T cells in alopecia areata. Treatment indicated: oral pan-JAK inhibitor, 5-10 mg twice daily. It was cDNA, reverse transcribed from extracted RNA, that served as the sequencing template. Sequenced by immunoSEQ multiplex PCR; TCRdb stores in-frame clones only, minus some. The sample consists of roughly 190,000 clones, approximately 67% of them appearing once. The specimen was CD4+ T cells sorted from blood, collected between weeks 47 and 50, from a patient treated with tofacitinib. The receptor source for this set is a human donor with alopecia areata.

V is TRBV19 and J is TRBJ1-1; D ambiguous. Trimming stripped 5 bases from V and 0 bases from J, with 4 bases between. Germline CDR1 and CDR2: LNHDA and SQIVND (reference sequence). The CDR3 has 12 amino acids. CDR3 bases: TGTGCCAGTAGTGGAATGAACACTGAAGCTTTCTTT. Its protein product is CASSGMNTEAFF. Based on the CDR3 plus reference TRBV19 and TRBJ1-1, the full variable domain is DGGITQSPKYLFRKEGQNVTLSCEQNLNHDAMYWYRQDPGQGLRLIYYSQIVNDFQKGDIAEGYSVSREKKESFPLTVTSAQKNPTAFYLCASSGMNTEAFFGQGTRLTVV.

The rearrangement uses TRBV4-3 and TRBJ2-3; 9 nucleotides align to TRBD2. Germline assignment: CDR1 LGHNA and CDR2 YSLEER. The CDR3 is 14 residues long. V dropped 4 bases and J dropped 2; count of bases not matched to a gene: 1. The CDR3 sequence: CASSPGLATDTQYF. The CDR3 coding sequence is TGCGCCAGCAGCCCGGGACTAGCCACAGATACGCAGTATTTT.

V gene TRBV29-1 combines with J gene TRBJ1-1; 8 nucleotides line up with TRBD1. Germline-derived CDR1 and CDR2 are SQVTM and ANQGSEA. V lost 7 bases to trimming and J lost 7 bases; unmatched junction nucleotides: 8. This CDR3 is built from 12 residues. In DNA form, the CDR3 reads TGCAGCGCCTCGACAGGGGCGAATGAAGCTTTCTTT. Translating gives CSASTGANEAFF. Supplemented by reference TRBV29-1 and TRBJ1-1, the full variable domain reads SAVISQKPSRDICQRGTSLTIQCQVDSQVTMMFWYRQQPGQSLTLIATANQGSEATYESGFVIDKFPISRPNLTFSTLTVSNMSPEDSSIYLCSASTGANEAFFGQGTRLTVV.

The chain couples TRBV6-6 to TRBJ1-1, with D perhaps TRBD1 (5 bases). Germline values: CDR1 MNHNY, CDR2 SVGAGI (reference sequence). The CDR3 has 12 residues. V shed 6 bases and J shed 6 bases, with 11 bases lying between them. As DNA, the CDR3 is TGTGCCAGCAGAATACAGGAACCTGAAGCTTTCTTT. Translation: CASRIQEPEAFF.

CDR3 DNA: TGTGCCAGCAGCCCGGAGGATTACGGCGAAAAACTGTTTTTT. It encodes CASSPEDYGEKLFF. The gene calls are TRBV27 and TRBJ1-4; D not resolved. The CDR3 has 14 residues. Trimming removed 6 bases at V and 8 bases at J, with 16 bases between. Per germline, CDR1 MNHEY and CDR2 SMNVEV (reference sequence). Combining the CDR3 with reference TRBV27 and TRBJ1-4 gives the whole variable domain EAQVTQNPRYLITVTGKKLTVTCSQNMNHEYMSWYRQDPGLGLRQIYYSMNVEVTDKGDVPEGYKVSRKEKRNFPLILESPSPNQTSLYFCASSPEDYGEKLFFGSGTQLSVL.

Only a few counts were recorded for this clone. The chain employs TRBV7-2 and TRBJ2-7, with 8 bases aligning to TRBD2. Germline V gene data show CDR1 as SGHTA and CDR2 as FQGNSA. This CDR3 region has 15 residues. V gave up 4 bases and J gave up 6 bases; unmatched junction bases: 11. CDR3 residues: CASSSLRGGRGEQYF. The CDR3, as DNA: TGTGCCAGCAGCTCCCTCCGCGGGGGGCGCGGCGAGCAGTACTTC.

The V and J genes are TRBV9 and TRBJ2-1; the D call may be TRBD1 or TRBD2 (5 bases each). With 4 bases removed from V and 7 bases from J, the gap between germline ends came to 15 bases. Germline loops: CDR1 SGDLS, CDR2 YYNGEE. This CDR3 has 14 residues. CDR3 loop: CASSPRGQRNEQFF. Written as DNA, the CDR3 is TGTGCCAGCAGCCCCCGGGGCCAGCGGAATGAGCAGTTCTTC.

The chain has TRBV30 and TRBJ1-6; TRBD1 agrees at 8 bases. The junction had 5 bases not matched to a gene; V was cut back by 2 bases and J by 8 bases. This CDR3 region has 14 residues. In germline, CDR1 is GTSNPN, CDR2 SVGIG (reference sequence). The DNA for the CDR3 is TGTGCCTGGAGTATCGACAGGGGAGATTCACCCCTCCACTTT. Translated: CAWSIDRGDSPLHF.

V and J are TRBV6-4 and TRBJ2-6, with D perhaps matching TRBD1 (6 bases). The CDR3 covers 15 residues. V was trimmed by 3 bases and J by 4 bases, leaving 10 bases between them. Germline V lookup: CDR1 MRHNA, CDR2 SNTAGT. CDR3 nucleotides: TGTGCCAGCAGTGAACAGGGATCCGGGGCCAACGTCCTGACTTTC. This gives the protein CASSEQGSGANVLTF.

The sample holds a few counts of this clone. The J gene is TRBJ1-1, the V gene TRBV6-5; 7 nucleotides line up with TRBD1. Germline lookup yields CDR1 MNHEY and CDR2 SVGAGI. The CDR3 loop spans 13 amino acids. Trimming cost V 6 bases and J 10 bases; bases outside gene matches: 11. The CDR3 here is CASRATGVRGAFF. As DNA, the CDR3 is TGTGCCAGCAGGGCAACAGGGGTAAGAGGAGCTTTCTTT.

This clone was seen only a few times. V gene TRBV5-6 combines with J gene TRBJ2-3, with TRBD1 matching 8 bases. Germline lookup yields CDR1 SGHDT and CDR2 YYEEEE. V shed 5 bases and J 6 bases; nucleotides not matched to a gene: 5. This CDR3 spans 13 amino acids. CDR3 sequence (DNA): TGTGCCAGCAGGGTAGGACAGGGCGATACGCAGTATTTT. Translating gives CASRVGQGDTQYF.

This chain connects TRBV30 to TRBJ1-5, with a tentative D call TRBD1 (6 bases). V shed 3 bases and J shed 4 bases, with 10 bases lying between them. Germline values: CDR1 GTSNPN, CDR2 SVGIG (reference sequence). The CDR3 sequence is 13 residues long. CDR3 in amino acids: CAWRRTENQPQHF. CDR3 DNA sequence: TGTGCCTGGAGGCGGACAGAGAATCAGCCCCAGCATTTT. Supplemented by reference TRBV30 and TRBJ1-5, the full variable domain reads SQTIHQWPATLVQPVGSPLSLECTVEGTSNPNLYWYRQAAGRGLQLLFYSVGIGQISSEVPQNLSASRPQDRQFILSSKKLLLSDSGFYLCAWRRTENQPQHFGDGTRLSIL.

V and J are TRBV28 and TRBJ2-1; D remains unclear. CDR1 MDHEN and CDR2 SYDVKM come from the germline V gene. V lost 8 bases and J 6 bases, leaving 20 bases between the germline ends. CDR3 length equals 15 residues. CDR3 DNA: TGTGCCAGCCCACCTCCCAGCCGGGCCCCCAATGAGCAGTTCTTC. Its translation is CASPPPSRAPNEQFF.

The J gene is TRBJ2-7, the V gene TRBV7-3; 8 bases line up with TRBD1. This CDR3 comprises 13 residues. CDR1 is SGHTA, CDR2 FQGTGA, per germline. The J segment lost 6 bases and the V segment lost 5 bases, leaving 6 bases of the junction unmatched. CDR3 residues: CASSRTGNGEQYF. In DNA, the CDR3 is TGTGCCAGCAGCCGGACAGGGAACGGCGAGCAGTACTTC.

The gene calls are TRBV2 and TRBJ1-6, with D unresolved. Looked up from germline, CDR1 is SNHLY and CDR2 is FYNNEI. V lost 2 bases, J lost 7 bases, and 6 bases lay in between. The length of the CDR3 is 13 residues. The CDR3 DNA follows: TGTGCCAGCAGTGAAATAGGAAATTCACCCCTCCACTTT. It yields the protein CASSEIGNSPLHF.

This clone was found a few times. The chain links TRBV19 to TRBJ1-1; no clear D gene. The V gene's germline CDR1 is LNHDA and CDR2 SQIVND (reference sequence). This CDR3 has 12 amino acids. Trimming removed 4 bases at V and 0 bases at J, with 3 bases between. The CDR3: CASSNMNTEAFF. The CDR3 DNA reads as TGTGCCAGTAGTAATATGAACACTGAAGCTTTCTTT.

The genes are TRBV14 and TRBJ1-1, with D hard to call. This CDR3 has 13 residues. The germline V and J ends were trimmed by 1 base and 10 bases, with 13 bases remaining between them. Germline CDR1 and CDR2: SGHDN and FVKESK. The DNA of the CDR3 is TGTGCCAGCAGCCAAGTCTCTGGCCGCGGAGCTTTCTTT. Protein: CASSQVSGRGAFF.

V usage is TRBV15 and J usage is TRBJ2-7, with 11 positions matching TRBD1. V lost 1 base and J lost 6; bases outside the gene matches: 2. Germline values: CDR1 LNHNV, CDR2 YYDKDF (reference sequence). CDR3 size: 14 residues. DNA for the CDR3: TGTGCCACCAGCAGAGGGGACAGGGGGTTCGAGCAGTACTTC. As protein: CATSRGDRGFEQYF.

This clone was picked up a small number of times. The CDR3 reads CASSFQQGAVDYGYTF. CDR3 sequence (DNA): TGCGCCAGCAGCTTCCAACAGGGGGCTGTTGACTATGGCTACACCTTC. The V and J genes are TRBV4-1 and TRBJ1-2; 9 nucleotides agree with TRBD1. From germline, CDR1 is MGHRA and CDR2 YSYEKL. The CDR3 is made up of 16 amino acids. V lost 5 bases and J lost 3; bases outside the gene matches: 10.

This clone was found once. V usage is TRBV29-1 and J usage is TRBJ2-7; D might be TRBD2 (5 bases). V was pared by 8 bases and J by 3 bases, with 14 bases between. In germline, CDR1 is SQVTM, CDR2 ANQGSEA. CDR3 size: 12 residues. The CDR3 nucleotides are TGCAGCCTACGGACTGCAAACTACGAGCAGTACTTC. Its protein is CSLRTANYEQYF.

V is TRBV14 and J is TRBJ2-7; a weak D match, TRBD1 (5 bases). Germline-derived CDR1 and CDR2 are SGHDN and FVKESK. Trimming cost V 3 bases and J 10 bases, with 16 bases left between them. The CDR3 has 13 amino acids. The CDR3 protein is CASSQKGPQKQYF. The CDR3 DNA reads TGTGCCAGCAGCCAGAAGGGGCCGCAAAAACAGTACTTC.

In this sample, this clone turned up a few times. This chain joins TRBV5-1 and TRBJ1-4, with D uncertain. Germline CDR1 SGHRS, CDR2 YFSETQ. V shed 0 bases and J shed 5 bases, with 8 bases lying between them. The CDR3 length is 14 residues. CDR3 nucleotides: TGCGCCAGCAGCTTGGATGCGTGGAATGAAAAACTGTTTTTT. Translation: CASSLDAWNEKLFF.

This clone was counted only a few times. This chain joins TRBV5-1 and TRBJ2-6; the match to TRBD1 covers 8 bases. Per the germline V gene, CDR1 is SGHRS and CDR2 is YFSETQ. V lost 0 bases to trimming and J lost 0 bases; unmatched junction nucleotides: 5. The CDR3 length is 18 residues. The chain's CDR3 is CASSLAETGASGANVLTF. The CDR3 region has the DNA TGCGCCAGCAGCTTGGCAGAGACAGGGGCCTCTGGGGCCAACGTCCTGACTTTC.

This chain uses TRBV29-1 with TRBJ2-2; 9 positions agree with TRBD1. This CDR3 region has 15 residues. Germline V gene sequence: CDR1 SQVTM, CDR2 ANQGSEA. Unmatched junction bases numbered 10, after V lost 5 bases and J lost 6 bases. CDR3 in amino acids: CSVRQGDIVAGELFF. The DNA for the CDR3 is TGCAGCGTTAGACAGGGGGATATCGTCGCCGGGGAGCTGTTTTTT.

The chain has TRBV5-6 and TRBJ2-5; D is undetermined. The CDR3 length is 12 residues. CDR1 and CDR2 (germline): SGHDT, YYEEEE. Trimming left V 2 bases short and J 2 bases short, with 4 bases between. The CDR3 sequence is CASSFPQETQYF. CDR3 in DNA: TGTGCCAGCAGCTTCCCTCAAGAGACCCAGTACTTC.